The following is a T cell receptor (beta chain) sequence with its context. Which antigen it targets is not known. One base away there is no much larger clone; base qualities are not given. Receptor amplification or capture employed 5' RACE. Sequenced on an Illumina HiSeq 2500. A second PCR of about 6 to 11 cycles was performed with a sample-barcoded 5' primer and a J-beta primer mix. Each TCR beta cDNA molecule received a unique molecular identifier from a template-switch 5' adaptor carrying 12 random nucleotides. Each sample yielded at least 3 million CDR3-containing paired-end reads. First-strand cDNA synthesis was performed from all RNA using the Mint cDNA synthesis kit, with priming by a TRBC-specific oligonucleotide. Following uracil-DNA glycosylase treatment, all cDNA underwent a first 18-cycle PCR with the universal primers M1SS and BC2_uni_R. In the original analysis: For normalization, 1 million high-quality reads were randomly selected from each sample, with every read carrying a distinct molecular identifier. Instead of being binned into consensus sequences, reads with shared molecular identifiers were discarded. MiTCR, run with a Q25 quality threshold and the strictest error-elimination algorithm, handled CDR3 identification, clonotype clustering and error correction. Lower-bound total TCR beta diversity was estimated with a nonparametric unseen species model using Euler transformation. TCRdb trimmed public reads at Q25 via fastp, called clones via MiXCR and kept in-frame beta chains. Each record represents a unique CDR3 protein, reported with the most common genes and DNA among its rows. In this record, the V and J calls reflect TCRdb's handling and not the investigators' own analysis. Counted in this sample were around 1,500,000 distinct CDR3 sequences; about 28% of them appeared once. The ten most abundant clones make up 6.5% to 8.5% of the sample.

CDR1 and CDR2 are read off the germline V gene as SNHLY and FYNNEI. The CDR3 covers 12 residues, taking in both the cysteine and the phenylalanine. Solely the CDR3 DNA is kept, with 36 bases framed from the first base. The germline ends are 9 bases apart after V is trimmed by 6 bases and J by 6 bases. Systemically healthy Caucasian individuals from Russia, roughly 40 in total and aged roughly 6 to 100 years, were included as donors. Each donor gave ten milliliters of peripheral blood, drawn into EDTA-treated Vacutainer tubes. Ficoll-Paque density-gradient centrifugation was used to isolate PBMCs, with at least 7 million per sample. Total RNA was extracted from PBMCs with Trizol reagent, with at least 5.5 micrograms obtained per sample. The percentages of naive CD45RAhigh/CD27high T cells were determined by flow cytometry on a PBMC aliquot from every donor. The data belong to a study of blood T cells in healthy people across ages (dated by TCRdb to about 2015). About the study as a whole: Template switching captured roughly one uniquely barcoded TCR beta cDNA molecule per two T cells in model experiments. Age-related changes in TCR beta repertoire diversity were measured in the study by deep sequencing normalized with unique cDNA molecular identifiers. The donors were divided into four age groups: young (average roughly 15 years), middle-aged (roughly 42), aged (about 62) and long-lived (about 90). To avoid experimental bias, donors of different ages were distributed randomly across sequencing lanes. The study analyzed two additional independent replicas of 1 million unique cDNA reads from the same blood draw for two donors, one aged 18 to 29 and one aged 80 or older. On the study overall, not on this receptor specifically: Because profiling used bulk unsorted PBMCs, naive and antigen-experienced compartments could not be compared conclusively. Estimates of total diversity based on one million sequenced T cells were considered lower bounds and underestimates. As age increased, observed TCR beta diversity per million T cells dropped in a roughly linear way, and a significant reduction was already evident by age 40. Compared with the aged group, more naive CD4+ T cells, fewer expanded clones and increased TCR diversity were shown by the long-lived group, suggesting age selection. The percentage of naive T cells measured by flow cytometry correlated strongly with observed TCR beta diversity. The CMV infection status of donors was not known, potentially confounding age-related changes in expanded clonotypes.

Recombination connected TRBV2 to TRBJ1-5; confidence is insufficient to name the D gene. This receptor was identified in a woman in her 30s in good health. What was sequenced was blood. The nucleotide sequence is given as TGTGCCAGCAGCAGGATTAGTCAGCCCCAGCATTTT. Its product reads: CASSRISQPQHF.